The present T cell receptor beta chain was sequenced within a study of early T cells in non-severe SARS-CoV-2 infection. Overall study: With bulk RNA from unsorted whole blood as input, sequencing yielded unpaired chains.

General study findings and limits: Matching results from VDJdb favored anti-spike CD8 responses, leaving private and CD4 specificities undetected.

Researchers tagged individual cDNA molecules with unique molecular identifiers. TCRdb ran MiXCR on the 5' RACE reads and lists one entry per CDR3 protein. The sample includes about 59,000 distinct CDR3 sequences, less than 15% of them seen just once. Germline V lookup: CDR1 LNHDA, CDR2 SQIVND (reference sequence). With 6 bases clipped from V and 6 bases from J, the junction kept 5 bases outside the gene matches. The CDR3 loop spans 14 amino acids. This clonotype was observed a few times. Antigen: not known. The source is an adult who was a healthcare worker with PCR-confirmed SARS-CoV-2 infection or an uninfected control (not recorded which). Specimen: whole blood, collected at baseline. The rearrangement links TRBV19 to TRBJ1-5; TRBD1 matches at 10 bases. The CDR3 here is CASSPRTGGQPQHF. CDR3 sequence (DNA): TGTGCCAGTAGCCCCCGGACAGGGGGTCAGCCCCAGCATTTT.